This TCR beta chain was identified during a study of cytomegalovirus exposure and HLA in healthy donors. In the study overall: The same platform used for the approximately 670 first-cohort repertoires was also used for the 100 to 150 validation repertoires, as a later analysis reported. Points from the study as a whole: Among TCR sequences, most were rare, though some public TCRs appeared in many donors. Cytomegalovirus association was listed for under 200 TCR beta chains.

Notes on this clone: Its antigen is currently unknown.

Donors came from a validation cohort of 95 to 150 subjects, distinct from the first 666-subject cohort. Germline assignment: CDR1 SEHNR and CDR2 FQNEAQ (reference sequence). The CDR3 covers 16 residues. V dropped 5 bases and J dropped 3 bases, with 19 bases sitting between them. Only in-frame clones appear in the TCRdb table, and some are missing; sequencing was by immunoSEQ multiplex PCR. In the table there are about 150,000 clones, roughly nine tenths of which are singletons. The sample taken for sequencing was PBMCs. This receptor was identified in a man between 18 and 35 years old in good health and CMV-seronegative. The rearrangement joins TRBV7-9 to TRBJ2-5, with D possibly being TRBD2 (8 bases). As DNA, the CDR3 is TGTGCCAGCAGCGCCACGGGAGGGGGCTGGGAAGAGACCCAGTACTTC. Its translation is CASSATGGGWEETQYF.